The sequence of this T cell receptor (beta chain) was determined in a study of CD8 T cells in ankylosing spondylitis. General study points: The study identified a TCR beta motif of 7 or 8 highly homologous variants that appeared characteristic of ankylosing spondylitis blood.

This clonotype was detected a few times. What it binds is unknown. V was clipped by 2 bases and J by 7 bases; unmatched bases: 5. The CDR3 runs to 15 residues. The germline CDR1 and CDR2 sequences are SGHDN and FVKESK. Using quantitative 5'-RACE with molecular barcodes, the authors made TCR beta libraries. TCRdb reanalysed the 5' RACE reads using MiXCR and keeps one entry per CDR3 protein. Of 700,000 to 1,000,000 distinct CDR3 sequences detected, over 9.5% appear once; the ten largest clones hold about 0.49%. This chain links TRBV14 with TRBJ2-1; 10 bases are shared with TRBD2. What was sequenced was blood, either unsorted or a sorted T cell fraction (not recorded which). The source of this sequence is a male donor with ankylosing spondylitis. CDR3 sequence: CASSQKLAGPNEQFF. The CDR3 coding sequence is TGTGCCAGCAGCCAAAAACTAGCGGGGCCAAATGAGCAGTTCTTC.